This T cell receptor (beta chain) originates from a study of T cell repertoires in cytomegalovirus infection. Study details: Well-studied HLA-B-restricted epitopes and recently identified HLA-C-restricted epitopes of CMV were both used in the study.

Notes on this clonotype: Antigen specificity is unknown.

The V gene's germline CDR1 is WSHSY and CDR2 SAAADI. The length of the CDR3 is 15 residues. The V end was cut by 0 bases, the J end by 2 bases, with 11 bases between. MiXCR, run by TCRdb on the reads, gives a single entry per CDR3 protein. Seen here are roughly 920,000 distinct CDR3 sequences, about a third observed once, and the top ten hold over 12%. The TCR sequence derives from a human donor in good health (CMV status not recorded). Some clones in this sample may be carry-over from other donors' samples. The specimen was cultured CD8+ T cells from PBMCs, collected from culture after CMV antigen stimulation. The V and J genes are TRBV10-2 and TRBJ2-7; a possible D gene is TRBD1 (6 bases). The CDR3 DNA reads as TGCGCCAGCAGTGAGTCTCTGGACAGCACCTACGAGCAGTACTTC. It yields the protein CASSESLDSTYEQYF.